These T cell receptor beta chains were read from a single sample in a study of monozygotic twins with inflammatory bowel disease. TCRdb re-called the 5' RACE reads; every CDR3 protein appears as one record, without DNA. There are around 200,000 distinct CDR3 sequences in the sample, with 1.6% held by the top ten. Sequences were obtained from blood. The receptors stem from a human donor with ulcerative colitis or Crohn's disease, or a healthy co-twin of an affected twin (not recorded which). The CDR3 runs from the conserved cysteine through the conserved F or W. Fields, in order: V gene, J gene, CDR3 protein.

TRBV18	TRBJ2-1	CASSLAAGQVANEQFF
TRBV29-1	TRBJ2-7	CSGTTGVSYEQYF
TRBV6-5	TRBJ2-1	CASSWPGGQGNEQFF
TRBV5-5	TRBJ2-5	CASSLKRGDTVTQYF
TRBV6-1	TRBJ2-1	CASSTGQGSYNEQFF
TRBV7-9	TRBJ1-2	CASSLGTGAGYTF
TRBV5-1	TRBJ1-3	CASSLNPTPQGQNTIYF
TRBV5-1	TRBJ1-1	CASSTSRGQPDTEAFF
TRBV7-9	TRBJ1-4	CASSLGTGGSNEKLFF
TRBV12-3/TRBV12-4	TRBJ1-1	CASSRGITEAFF
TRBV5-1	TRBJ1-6	CASAPETGPGSPLHF
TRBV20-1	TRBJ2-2	CSALERGTHTGELFF
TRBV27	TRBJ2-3	CASSLFFSAGNTQYF
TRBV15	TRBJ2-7	CATSRVYGDEQYF
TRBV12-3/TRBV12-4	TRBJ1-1	CASSLKVKWLTKNLMNTEAFF